One and the same sample provided the 23 T cell receptor beta chains below, sequenced in a study of T cells after yellow fever vaccination. Via MiXCR, TCRdb re-called the 5' RACE reads, giving one row per CDR3 protein. In the table there are hundreds of thousands of distinct CDR3 sequences, 8.7% of which are singletons. The sequences come from PBMCs, collected on the day of the first yellow fever vaccination. The receptors were gathered from a man aged 18 to 29 who received the YFV17D yellow fever vaccine.

This clonotype has more than one count but fewer than ten. The chain employs TRBV28 and TRBJ2-5; a weak D match, TRBD1 (6 bases). V was cut by 0 bases and J by 0 bases, with 11 bases left in between. The CDR3 sequence is 16 residues long. CDR1 and CDR2 (germline): MDHEN, SYDVKM. DNA of the CDR3: TGTGCCAGCAGTTTATGGCCGGACAGCTACCAAGAGACCCAGTACTTC. It encodes CASSLWPDSYQETQYF.

The V call is TRBV11-2, the J call TRBJ2-3, with D possibly TRBD2 on 7 matching bases. CDR1 is SGHAT, CDR2 FQNNGV, per germline. CDR3 size: 16 residues. The V end lost 5 bases, the J end lost 2 bases, and 17 bases lay between the germline ends. CDR3 DNA: TGTGCCAGCAGCCACGTGCGGGGGCCGATCACAGATACGCAGTATTTT. This sequence encodes CASSHVRGPITDTQYF. Full variable domain (remainder filled in from reference TRBV11-2 and TRBJ2-3): EAGVAQSPRYKIIEKRQSVAFWCNPISGHATLYWYQQILGQGPKLLIQFQNNGVVDDSQLPKDRFSAERLKGVDSTLKIQPAKLEDSAVYLCASSHVRGPITDTQYFGPGTRLTVL.

CDR3 residues: CASSRDGNTGELFF. DNA for the CDR3: TGTGCCAGCAGCCGGGACGGGAACACCGGGGAGCTGTTTTTT. This chain connects TRBV6-1 to TRBJ2-2, with D perhaps matching TRBD1 or TRBD2 (5 bases each). V lost 6 bases and J lost 1, with 9 bases in between. Germline V lookup: CDR1 MNHNS, CDR2 SASEGT. This CDR3 is 14 amino acids long.

The chain couples TRBV11-2 to TRBJ1-1, with a tentative D call TRBD1 (5 bases). Germline values: CDR1 SGHAT, CDR2 FQNNGV. The CDR3 extends over 14 amino acids. The ends were cut back, 7 bases at V and 5 bases at J, with 17 bases in the middle. As DNA, the CDR3 is TGTGCCAGCACCCCGGGAAGGGGTTGGACTGAAGCTTTCTTT. Amino acid sequence: CASTPGRGWTEAFF.

This clonotype was counted a few times. V and J are TRBV20-1 and TRBJ1-5; no firm D call. Trimming removed 6 bases from V and 7 bases from J, with 16 bases in between. Germline CDR1 reads DFQATT; CDR2 reads SNEGSKA (reference sequence). The CDR3 sequence is 13 residues long. The CDR3 DNA sequence: TGCAGTGCGCAGGCTAGGGAAGGGCAGCCCCAGCATTTT. It is translated as CSAQAREGQPQHF.

This clonotype was counted ten times or more. CDR3 residues: CASSLVLGSNNEQFF. The CDR3 DNA reads TGTGCCAGCAGCTTAGTACTGGGGAGTAACAATGAGCAGTTCTTC. The V and J genes are TRBV7-9 and TRBJ2-1; tentatively, D is TRBD2 (5 bases). V was shortened by 1 base and J by 5 bases, with 12 bases between the two germline ends. Germline CDR1 reads SEHNR; CDR2 reads FQNEAQ (reference sequence). The length of the CDR3 is 15 residues.

This clonotype occurred a few times. The CDR3 sequence is CASRWTGGREQYF. The CDR3 coding sequence is TGCGCCAGCAGGTGGACAGGGGGCAGGGAGCAGTACTTC. This rearrangement joins TRBV5-1 to TRBJ2-7; 11 bases agree with TRBD1. V lost 5 bases to trimming and J lost 7 bases; unmatched junction nucleotides: 5. Germline-derived CDR1 and CDR2 are SGHRS and YFSETQ. The CDR3 runs to 13 residues.

The J gene is TRBJ2-3, the V gene TRBV13; D not resolved. The CDR3 sequence is 11 residues long. V dropped 4 bases and J dropped 6 bases, with 5 bases sitting between them. Looked up from germline, CDR1 is PRHDT and CDR2 is FYEKMQ (reference sequence). As DNA, the CDR3 is TGTGCCAGCAGCTCCGACGATACGCAGTATTTT. The encoded protein is CASSSDDTQYF.

V is TRBV11-1 and J is TRBJ2-3; perhaps TRBD2 as D (5 bases). CDR1 is SGHAT, CDR2 FQDESV, per germline (reference sequence). The CDR3 runs to 18 residues. Trimming removed 5 bases from V and 1 base from J, with 22 bases in between. The CDR3 sequence is CASSRTYERKGGTDTQYF. CDR3 nucleotide sequence: TGTGCCAGCAGCCGCACTTATGAGCGGAAGGGTGGCACAGATACGCAGTATTTT.

This clonotype has more than one count but fewer than ten. This rearrangement joins TRBV5-4 to TRBJ2-7, with TRBD1 matching over 9 bases. Germline lookup yields CDR1 SGHNT and CDR2 YYREEE (reference sequence). The CDR3 runs 15 residues. With V trimmed by 4 bases and J by 2 bases, 7 bases remained unmatched. CDR3 region: CASSRGQGLTYEQYF. The CDR3 region has the DNA TGTGCCAGCAGCCGGGGACAGGGTCTAACCTACGAGCAGTACTTC.

The gene calls are TRBV2 and TRBJ2-7; either TRBD1 or TRBD2 may fit D (5 bases each). CDR1 and CDR2 (germline): SNHLY, FYNNEI. The ends were cut back, 9 bases at V and 5 bases at J, with 14 bases in the middle. This CDR3 region has 12 residues. The CDR3 is CARGTPPNEQYF. The CDR3 DNA reads TGTGCCAGAGGGACGCCCCCCAACGAGCAGTACTTC.

The chain recombines TRBV5-1 with TRBJ2-5; a possible D gene is TRBD1 (5 bases). The CDR3 is 13 amino acids. The germline V gene encodes CDR1 SGHRS and CDR2 YFSETQ. V gave up 5 bases and J gave up 2 bases, with 10 bases separating them. CDR3 amino acids: CASRSRAQETQYF. DNA for the CDR3: TGCGCCAGCAGGAGCAGGGCACAAGAGACCCAGTACTTC.

This clonotype was observed at least ten times. The chain has TRBV5-1 and TRBJ2-2; the D gene could be TRBD1 or TRBD2 (6 bases each). Trimming removed 4 bases at V and 1 base at J, with 17 bases between. The germline CDR1 and CDR2 sequences are SGHRS and YFSETQ. This CDR3 region has 17 residues. As DNA, the CDR3 is TGCGCCAGCAGCCCCTCGAGGGGGGCGATGAACACCGGGGAGCTGTTTTTT. This codes for CASSPSRGAMNTGELFF. Using reference TRBV5-1 and TRBJ2-2 for the parts outside the CDR3, the full variable domain is KAGVTQTPRYLIKTRGQQVTLSCSPISGHRSVSWYQQTPGQGLQFLFEYFSETQRNKGNFPGRFSGRQFSNSRSEMNVSTLELGDSALYLCASSPSRGAMNTGELFFGEGSRLTVL.

The chain combines TRBV7-3 with TRBJ2-6; D is ambiguous. The CDR3 sequence is 14 residues long. Trimming stripped 4 bases from V and 3 bases from J, with 7 bases between. The V gene's germline CDR1 is SGHTA and CDR2 FQGTGA. The chain's CDR3 is CASSSPGGANVLTF. In nucleotides, the CDR3 is TGTGCCAGCAGCTCCCCCGGTGGGGCCAACGTCCTGACTTTC.

V and J are TRBV9 and TRBJ2-1, with 10 positions matching TRBD2. V trimming: 4 bases; J trimming: 4 bases; junction bases outside the gene matches: 14. The CDR3 runs 18 residues. CDR1 is SGDLS and CDR2 is YYNGEE in the germline V gene. As DNA, the CDR3 is TGTGCCAGCAGCCCGATACCAGCGGGGGGGTATGGGTACAATGAGCAGTTCTTC. Translation gives CASSPIPAGGYGYNEQFF.

This chain links TRBV28 with TRBJ1-1, with D possibly being TRBD1 (5 bases). This CDR3 is built from 16 residues. CDR1 is MDHEN and CDR2 is SYDVKM in the germline V gene. V shed 6 bases and J shed 1 base, with 18 bases lying between them. In nucleotides, the CDR3 is TGTGCCAGCAGCCCCCCGAAACTTACAGGGAACACTGAAGCTTTCTTT. Protein: CASSPPKLTGNTEAFF.

Worth noting for this clonotype: An end of the junction does not agree with germline; a read error may underlie this. The rearrangement joins TRBV12-3 or TRBV12-4 to TRBJ1-6; maybe TRBD1 (6 bases). The length of the CDR3 is 13 residues. The CDR3 DNA reads TGTGCCAGCAGTTATGGCAGGGGTTCACCCCTCCGCTTT. Encoded protein: CASSYGRGSPLRF.

This clonotype occurred a few times. DNA for the CDR3: TGTGCCAGCAGCCCAGGGACGGAGCCTAATGGCTACACCTTC. It yields the protein CASSPGTEPNGYTF. The rearrangement joins TRBV7-9 to TRBJ1-2; possibly TRBD1 for D (5 bases). V lost 5 bases to trimming and J lost 6 bases, with 16 bases between them. The CDR3 has 14 amino acids. Per germline, CDR1 SEHNR and CDR2 FQNEAQ (reference sequence).

This clonotype was seen only a few times. An end of the junction does not agree with germline; a read error may underlie this. This chain uses TRBV5-8 with TRBJ2-5, with D maybe TRBD2 (6 bases). Germline loops: CDR1 SGHTS, CDR2 YDEGEE. The CDR3 consists of 17 residues. CDR3 residues: CASGLGGIAAYQETQYF. In nucleotides, the CDR3 is TGTGCCAGCGGCTTGGGAGGAATAGCGGCCTACCAAGAGACCCAGTACTTC.

This clonotype occurred a few times. The rearrangement uses TRBV12-3 or TRBV12-4 and TRBJ1-2; D may be TRBD1 (6 bases). V was clipped by 9 bases and J by 4 bases, with 30 bases between them. The CDR3 runs 18 residues. This CDR3 reads CASLGPSSLQGGVYGYTF. CDR3 nucleotide sequence: TGTGCCAGTTTGGGGCCCAGCAGTTTACAAGGGGGAGTCTATGGCTACACCTTC.

V gene TRBV6-5 combines with J gene TRBJ1-5; no definite D call. The CDR3 extends over 12 amino acids. V lost 8 bases, J lost 4 bases, and 9 bases lay in between. The germline gives CDR1 MNHEY, CDR2 SVGAGI. The CDR3 bases are TGTGCCAGCGGTCAGTCAAATCAGCCCCAGCATTTT. The encoded protein is CASGQSNQPQHF.

V and J are TRBV5-1 and TRBJ1-2, with 7 bases that match TRBD1. Germline V CDR1 and CDR2: SGHRS, YFSETQ. V lost 4 bases, J lost 4 bases, and 4 bases stayed unmatched. This CDR3 is 13 amino acids long. Here the CDR3 DNA reads TGCGCCAGCAGCGCCCGGGACAGCTATGGCTACACCTTC. Protein: CASSARDSYGYTF.

The chain employs TRBV11-3 and TRBJ2-6; D possibly corresponds to TRBD1 (5 bases). Between the trimmed V and J ends, which lost 4 bases and 2 bases, there was a span of 27 bases. CDR3 length: 21 amino acids. Germline V gene data show CDR1 as SGHNT and CDR2 as YENEEA. The CDR3: CASSSSTYDQGLWTGANVLTF. The CDR3 nucleotides are TGTGCCAGCAGCTCCTCTACCTATGATCAGGGCTTGTGGACTGGGGCCAACGTCCTGACTTTC.